This TCR beta chain was profiled in a study of Graves' ophthalmopathy and Graves' hyperthyroidism. Trimming removed 5 bases from V and 2 bases from J, with 12 bases in between. The germline V gene has CDR1 MNHNS and CDR2 SASEGT. The CDR3 is made up of 14 amino acids. PBMCs were density-gradient isolated from roughly 10 ml fresh blood. Amplifying from RNA transcripts, the study obtained TCR beta CDR3 regions. The first round was an RT-PCR with HTBI primers, and the second round was a multiplex PCR. TCRdb re-analysed the multiplex PCR reads in MiXCR, keeping a single row per CDR3 protein. The sample holds about 620,000 distinct CDR3 sequences, approximately 22% seen once. Note on this clonotype: Its antigen is currently unknown. A read error may be the cause here, since a much bigger clone is one base away.

Findings and caveats of the study: Sensitivity reached 87.88% and specificity roughly 82% for a 13-signature model separating ophthalmopathy from stable hyperthyroidism.

This clonotype was sampled from a woman aged 18-30 years with stable Graves' hyperthyroidism. Some clones in this sample may be carry-over from other donors' samples. Sequences were obtained from peripheral blood. The rearrangement uses TRBV6-1 and TRBJ1-2; unclear D gene. The CDR3 DNA follows: TGTGCCAGCAGTCCCTACGAGACCAACTATGGCTACACCTTC. It translates to CASSPYETNYGYTF.